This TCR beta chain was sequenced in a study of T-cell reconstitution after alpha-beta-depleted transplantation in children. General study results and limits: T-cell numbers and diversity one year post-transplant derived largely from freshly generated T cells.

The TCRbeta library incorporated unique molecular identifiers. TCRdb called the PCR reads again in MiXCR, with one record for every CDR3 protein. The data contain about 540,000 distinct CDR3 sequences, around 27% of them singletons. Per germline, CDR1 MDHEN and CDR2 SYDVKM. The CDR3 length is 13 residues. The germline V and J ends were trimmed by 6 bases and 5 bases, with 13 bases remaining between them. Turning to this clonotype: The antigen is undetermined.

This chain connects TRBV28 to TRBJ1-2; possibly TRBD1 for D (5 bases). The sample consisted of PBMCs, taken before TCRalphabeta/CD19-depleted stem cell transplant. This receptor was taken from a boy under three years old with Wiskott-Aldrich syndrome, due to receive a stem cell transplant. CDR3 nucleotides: TGTGCCAGCAGCCGAAACAGGAATTATGGCTACACCTTC. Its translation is CASSRNRNYGYTF.